A single sample gave rise to the 15 T cell receptor beta chains below, sequenced in a study of shared clonotypes between healthy human individuals. Profiling relied on immunoSEQ multiplex PCR, and the TCRdb table lists in-frame clones only, not all of them. This repertoire shows over 950,000 clones, around three quarters found once; its top ten account for 0.89%. Material: memory CD4+ T cells from PBMCs. This sample's subset: CD45RA-negative fraction. These receptors originate from a man younger than 35 in good health. Some clones in this sample may be carry-over from other donors' samples.

The CDR3 nucleotides read TGCGCCAGCAGCCTAGAGGGACAGAACACCGGGGAGCTGTTTTTT. It translates to CASSLEGQNTGELFF. The V call is TRBV5-1, the J call TRBJ2-2; possibly TRBD1 for D (6 bases). V lost 4 bases, J lost 1 base, and 11 bases lay in between. CDR1 and CDR2 from the germline V gene are SGHRS and YFSETQ. This CDR3 comprises 15 residues.

This chain joins TRBV18 and TRBJ2-7; 11 bases agree with TRBD2. V lost 5 bases and J lost 5; bases outside the gene matches: 8. Germline CDR1 KGHSH, CDR2 LQKENI. The CDR3 covers 15 residues. CDR3 DNA: TGTGCCAGCTCAATAGCGGGAGGGCCTGACGACGAGCAGTACTTC. Residues: CASSIAGGPDDEQYF.

The chain couples TRBV5-4 to TRBJ2-5; D perhaps matches TRBD1 (5 bases). This CDR3 comprises 15 residues. Deletions cut 4 bases from V and 3 bases from J, with 16 bases between. From germline, CDR1 is SGHNT and CDR2 YYREEE (reference sequence). CDR3 coding DNA: TGTGCCAGCAGCCCCGATGGCAGGGTAAAAGAGACCCAGTACTTC. Translation gives CASSPDGRVKETQYF.

The chain links TRBV5-1 to TRBJ2-5, with TRBD2 identical over 7 bases. After removal of 4 bases from V and 1 base from J, the junction contained 4 bases not matched to a gene. The CDR3 has 14 amino acids. Germline CDR1 reads SGHRS; CDR2 reads YFSETQ. CDR3 sequence: CASSSGAGQETQYF. The DNA for the CDR3 is TGCGCCAGCAGCAGCGGGGCGGGCCAAGAGACCCAGTACTTC.

The V call is TRBV29-1, the J call TRBJ2-7; D is possibly TRBD1 (6 bases). Germline V gene data show CDR1 as SQVTM and CDR2 as ANQGSEA. The CDR3 loop spans 13 amino acids. V dropped 1 base and J dropped 2 bases, with 9 bases sitting between them. For the CDR3, the DNA is TGCAGCGTTGAAGGCCCAGGGGCCTACGAGCAGTACTTC. Protein: CSVEGPGAYEQYF.

This chain uses TRBV7-3 with TRBJ2-2; perhaps TRBD1 as D (6 bases). From germline, CDR1 is SGHTA and CDR2 FQGTGA. CDR3 length: 16 amino acids. The V end was cut by 5 bases, the J end by 1 base, with 14 bases between. CDR3 amino acids: CASSPYWTENTGELFF. DNA for the CDR3: TGTGCCAGCAGCCCCTATTGGACAGAGAACACCGGGGAGCTGTTTTTT.

The CDR3 bases are TGCGCCAGCAGCTTAGACACAAGCAATCAGCCCCAGCATTTT. This codes for CASSLDTSNQPQHF. J is TRBJ1-5 and V is TRBV5-1; D not certain. Germline-derived CDR1 and CDR2 are SGHRS and YFSETQ. Trimming cost V 2 bases and J 1 base, with 7 bases left between them. This CDR3 has 14 residues.

In its sample, this clone was seen once. This chain joins TRBV4-3 and TRBJ2-1, with D maybe TRBD1 (6 bases). V was pared by 0 bases and J by 10 bases, with 25 bases between. The CDR3 totals 18 residues. The germline CDR1 and CDR2 sequences are LGHNA and YSLEER. The CDR3, as DNA: TGCGCCAGCAGCCAAGATCGTGGACAGTGGCGCGGTCCGGCGGAGCAGTTCTTC. Translated, it gives CASSQDRGQWRGPAEQFF.

The CDR3 DNA reads TGTGCCAGCAGCTCCTCACCTGAAGACTATGGCTACACCTTC. It encodes CASSSSPEDYGYTF. J is TRBJ1-2 and V is TRBV7-3; D is ambiguous. CDR3 length: 14 amino acids. Trimming took 4 bases from V and 3 from J, leaving 12 bases between them. Germline CDR1 is SGHTA and CDR2 is FQGTGA.

This clone was seen a single time. The chain joins TRBV28 to TRBJ2-1; 8 nucleotides align to TRBD2. Losses at the gene ends were 3 bases for V and 4 bases for J; bases not matched to a gene: 8. The CDR3 runs 16 residues. Germline values: CDR1 MDHEN, CDR2 SYDVKM. The CDR3 is CASSFSRLAPYNEQFF. The CDR3 coding sequence is TGTGCCAGCAGTTTTTCCCGACTAGCGCCTTACAATGAGCAGTTCTTC.

Here the CDR3 DNA reads TGTGCCAGCAGCTTGAGGCAGGGGGCTAATGAAAAACTGTTTTTT. Protein product: CASSLRQGANEKLFF. The chain combines TRBV5-6 with TRBJ1-4; the match to TRBD1 covers 7 bases. The CDR3 is made up of 15 amino acids. Germline CDR1 and CDR2: SGHDT and YYEEEE. V gave up 1 base and J gave up 3 bases; unmatched junction bases: 3.

The chain uses TRBV7-3 and TRBJ2-3; TRBD1 aligns across 9 bases. The V segment lost 4 bases and the J segment 5 bases; nucleotides outside the gene matches: 4. This CDR3 spans 14 amino acids. From germline, CDR1 is SGHTA and CDR2 FQGTGA. The CDR3 reads CASSSGQGRDTQYF. DNA for the CDR3: TGTGCCAGCAGCTCGGGACAGGGAAGAGATACGCAGTATTTT.

This clone was seen more than once but under ten times. The chain is built from TRBV5-1 and TRBJ1-3; D is uncertain. The CDR3 is 14 residues long. Between the trimmed V and J ends, which lost 0 bases and 6 bases, there was a span of 10 bases. Germline lookup yields CDR1 SGHRS and CDR2 YFSETQ. CDR3 sequence (DNA): TGCGCCAGCAGCTTGGCCAGTGGAGCAAACACCATATATTTT. Amino acid sequence: CASSLASGANTIYF.

The J gene is TRBJ2-6, the V gene TRBV28; 7 bases fit TRBD1. Germline V gene lookup returns CDR1 MDHEN and CDR2 SYDVKM. This CDR3 is 20 amino acids long. The J segment lost 2 bases and the V segment lost 3 bases, leaving 16 bases of the junction unmatched. The CDR3, as DNA: TGTGCCAGCAGTTTTAGCCCGCCCGCGACAGGGCCCACTGGGGCCAACGTCCTGACTTTC. It yields the protein CASSFSPPATGPTGANVLTF.

J is TRBJ2-1 and V is TRBV7-3; 7 positions match TRBD1. The CDR3 covers 13 residues. CDR1 and CDR2 from the germline V gene are SGHTA and FQGTGA. The V gene end was trimmed by 5 bases and the J gene end by 5 bases; junction bases not matched to a gene: 3. Written as DNA, the CDR3 is TGTGCCAGCAGCCAGGGACAGAACAATGAGCAGTTCTTC. Its protein is CASSQGQNNEQFF.